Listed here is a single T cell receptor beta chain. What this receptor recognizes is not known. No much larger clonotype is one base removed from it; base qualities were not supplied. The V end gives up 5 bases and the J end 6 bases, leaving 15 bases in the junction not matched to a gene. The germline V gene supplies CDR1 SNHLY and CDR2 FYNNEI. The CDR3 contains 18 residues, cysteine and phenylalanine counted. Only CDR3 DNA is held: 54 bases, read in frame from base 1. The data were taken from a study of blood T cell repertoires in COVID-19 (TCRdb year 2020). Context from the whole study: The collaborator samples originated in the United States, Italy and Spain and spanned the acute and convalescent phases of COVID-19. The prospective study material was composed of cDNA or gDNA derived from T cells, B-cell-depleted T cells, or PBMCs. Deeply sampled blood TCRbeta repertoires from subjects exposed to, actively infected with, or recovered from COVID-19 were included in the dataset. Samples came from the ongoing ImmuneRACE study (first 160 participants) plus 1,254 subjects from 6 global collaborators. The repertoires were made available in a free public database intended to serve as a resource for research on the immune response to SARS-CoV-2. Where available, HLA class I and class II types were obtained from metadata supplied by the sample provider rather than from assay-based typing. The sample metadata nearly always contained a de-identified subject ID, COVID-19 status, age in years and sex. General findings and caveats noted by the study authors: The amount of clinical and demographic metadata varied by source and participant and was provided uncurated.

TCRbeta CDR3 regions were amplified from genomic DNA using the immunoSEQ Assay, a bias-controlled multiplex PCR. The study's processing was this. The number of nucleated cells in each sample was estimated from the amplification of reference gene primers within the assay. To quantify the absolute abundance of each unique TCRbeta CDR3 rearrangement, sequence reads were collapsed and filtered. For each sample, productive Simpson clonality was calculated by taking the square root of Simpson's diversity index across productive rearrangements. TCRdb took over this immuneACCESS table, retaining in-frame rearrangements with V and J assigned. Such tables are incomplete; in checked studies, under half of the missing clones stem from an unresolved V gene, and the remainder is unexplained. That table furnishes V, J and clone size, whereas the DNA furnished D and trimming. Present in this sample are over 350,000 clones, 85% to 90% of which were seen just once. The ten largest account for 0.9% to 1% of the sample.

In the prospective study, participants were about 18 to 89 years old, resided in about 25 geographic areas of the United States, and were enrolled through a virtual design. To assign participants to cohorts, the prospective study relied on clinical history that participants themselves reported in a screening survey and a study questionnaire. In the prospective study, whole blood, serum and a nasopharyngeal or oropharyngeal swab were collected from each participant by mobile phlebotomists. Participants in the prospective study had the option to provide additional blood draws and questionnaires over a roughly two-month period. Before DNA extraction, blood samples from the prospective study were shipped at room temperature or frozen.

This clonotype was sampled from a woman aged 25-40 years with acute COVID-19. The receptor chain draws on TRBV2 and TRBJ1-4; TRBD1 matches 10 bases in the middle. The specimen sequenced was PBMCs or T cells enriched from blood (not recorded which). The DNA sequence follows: TGTGCCAGCAGTTCAGTCCTCTGGCCCGGGACAGGGGATGAAAAACTGTTTTTT. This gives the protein CASSSVLWPGTGDEKLFF. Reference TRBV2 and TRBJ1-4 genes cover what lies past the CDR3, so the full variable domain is EPEVTQTPSHQVTQMGQEVILRCVPISNHLYFYWYRQILGQKVEFLVSFYNNEISEKSEIFDDQFSVERPDGSNFTLKIRSTKLEDSAMYFCASSSVLWPGTGDEKLFFGSGTQLSVL.